The entry that follows covers one T cell receptor (beta chain) sequence. This record belongs to a study of regulatory T cells in long-lasting Graves disease. The time point denotes: newly diagnosed GD, antithyroid drugs for less than 3 months. From RNA extracted from PBMCs, the TCR library was made. Assembly of TCR beta libraries relied on iRepertoire HTBI primers together with Arm-PCR of CDR3 regions. TCRdb processed the multiplex PCR reads anew with MiXCR; each CDR3 protein has one entry. The sample has some 400,000 distinct CDR3 sequences, 15% seen once. This sample also belongs to another study, concerning T cells in Graves' hyperthyroidism and ophthalmopathy.

The receptor's source is a woman younger than 45 with Graves disease. The sequencing here drew on peripheral blood mononuclear cells (PBMCs), taken at new diagnosis, from a patient treated with antithyroid drugs.

DNA for the CDR3: TGTGCCAGCAGTGGGTCTTATAACTATGGCTACACCTTC. It is translated as CASSGSYNYGYTF. This rearrangement joins TRBV25-1 to TRBJ1-2; unclear D gene. Germline assignment: CDR1 MGHDK and CDR2 SYGVNS. The CDR3 is 13 residues long. V was clipped by 4 bases and J by 1 base, with 7 bases between them.